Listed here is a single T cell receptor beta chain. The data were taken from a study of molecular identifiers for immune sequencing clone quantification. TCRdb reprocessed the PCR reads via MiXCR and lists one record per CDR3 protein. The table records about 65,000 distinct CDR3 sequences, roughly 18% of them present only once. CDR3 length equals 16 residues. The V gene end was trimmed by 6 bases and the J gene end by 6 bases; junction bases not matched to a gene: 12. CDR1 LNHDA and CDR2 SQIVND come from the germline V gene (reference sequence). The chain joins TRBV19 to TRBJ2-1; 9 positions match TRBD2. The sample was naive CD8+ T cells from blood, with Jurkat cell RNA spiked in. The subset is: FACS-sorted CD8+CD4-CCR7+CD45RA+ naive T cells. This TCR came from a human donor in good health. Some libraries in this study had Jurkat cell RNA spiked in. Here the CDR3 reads CASRDQGLAGLNEQFF. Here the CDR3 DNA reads TGTGCCAGTAGGGATCAGGGCCTAGCGGGGCTCAATGAGCAGTTCTTC.